This passage covers 15 T cell receptor beta chains from one sample sequenced in a study of T cells in Graves' hyperthyroidism and ophthalmopathy. Authors of the study amplified TCR beta CDR3 regions from RNA transcripts. HTBI primers were the set used in a first-round RT-PCR of the TCR CDR3. Via MiXCR, TCRdb re-called the multiplex PCR reads, giving one row per CDR3 protein. The sample lists 200,000 to 250,000 distinct CDR3 sequences, 17% occurring once. Sequences were obtained from blood. The receptors stem from a man aged 45-65 years with Graves' hyperthyroidism.

This clonotype was counted only a few times. The chain joins TRBV14 to TRBJ2-3; D perhaps matches TRBD2 (6 bases). Trimming took off 4 bases at V and 4 bases at J, with 21 bases between the two ends. This CDR3 has 17 amino acids. Looked up from germline, CDR1 is SGHDN and CDR2 is FVKESK. The CDR3 region has the DNA TGTGCCAGCAGCCCTAGCGTCGGGCCCCGAGTCCCAGATACGCAGTATTTT. This encodes CASSPSVGPRVPDTQYF.

This clonotype was detected ten times or more. The J gene is TRBJ1-2, the V gene TRBV11-3; D remains unclear. Deletions cut 4 bases from V and 3 bases from J, with 9 bases between. CDR3 length equals 13 residues. From germline, CDR1 is SGHNT and CDR2 YENEEA. The CDR3 coding sequence is TGTGCCAGCAGCTCCAGACGGTACTATGGCTACACCTTC. As protein: CASSSRRYYGYTF.

This chain links TRBV4-1 with TRBJ2-3; possibly TRBD2 for D (5 bases). Germline CDR1 reads MGHRA; CDR2 reads YSYEKL. The CDR3 covers 17 residues. With 1 base removed from V and 11 bases from J, the gap between germline ends came to 25 bases. The CDR3 region is CASSQGPTRRVRRMQYF. CDR3 nucleotide sequence: TGCGCCAGCAGCCAAGGCCCTACGCGGCGAGTCCGGAGGATGCAGTATTTT.

This clonotype was found many times. The chain uses TRBV2 and TRBJ2-3; D call uncertain. CDR1 is SNHLY, CDR2 FYNNEI, per germline. V gave up 0 bases and J gave up 5 bases, with 6 bases separating them. This CDR3 has 13 residues. The CDR3 DNA reads TGTGCCAGCAGTGAAGCAGTCAGAGATACGCAGTATTTT. The encoded protein is CASSEAVRDTQYF.

This clonotype was seen at least ten times. V gene TRBV2 combines with J gene TRBJ1-2, with 8 bases matching TRBD1. The ends lost 8 bases at V and 4 bases at J; junction bases unmatched: 9. Germline assignment: CDR1 SNHLY and CDR2 FYNNEI. The CDR3 length is 14 residues. The CDR3 nucleotides are TGTGCCAGCGCTGGAGGACAGGGTCCCTATGGCTACACCTTC. Its protein is CASAGGQGPYGYTF.

This clonotype was counted a few times. V usage is TRBV19 and J usage is TRBJ1-5; no firm D call. V shed 3 bases and J shed 8 bases, with 11 bases lying between them. This CDR3 is built from 13 residues. Germline V lookup: CDR1 LNHDA, CDR2 SQIVND (reference sequence). The CDR3 region is CASSIDYRKPQHF. The CDR3 nucleotides are TGTGCCAGTAGTATTGACTATCGAAAGCCCCAGCATTTT.

This clonotype came up many times. This chain connects TRBV28 to TRBJ2-7, with D perhaps TRBD1 (8 bases). The germline gives CDR1 MDHEN, CDR2 SYDVKM. The CDR3 loop spans 13 amino acids. The V end was cut by 9 bases, the J end by 4 bases, with 16 bases between. The CDR3 coding sequence is TGTGCCAGGGCACAGGGGGAGGGGTACGAGCAGTACTTC. Residues: CARAQGEGYEQYF.

V gene TRBV2 combines with J gene TRBJ2-7; 8 positions agree with TRBD2. Germline-derived CDR1 and CDR2 are SNHLY and FYNNEI. The junction had 8 bases not matched to a gene; V was cut back by 7 bases and J by 6 bases. This CDR3 spans 13 amino acids. CDR3 DNA: TGTGCCAGCAAATTAGCGGGAACCTTCGAGCAGTACTTC. As protein: CASKLAGTFEQYF.

This clonotype was seen ten or more times. This chain links TRBV5-1 with TRBJ2-5; TRBD1 might be the D (6 bases). Trimming shortened V by 4 bases and J by 5 bases, and 12 bases separated the two germline ends. This CDR3 comprises 13 residues. Germline-derived CDR1 and CDR2 are SGHRS and YFSETQ. The CDR3 DNA reads as TGCGCCAGCAGCGCAGGGGTGGAGGAGACCCAGTACTTC. This gives the protein CASSAGVEETQYF.

Many counts were recorded for this clonotype. The chain couples TRBV11-2 to TRBJ1-1; D is ambiguous. CDR3 size: 13 residues. The germline V gene has CDR1 SGHAT and CDR2 FQNNGV. With 0 bases removed from V and 2 bases from J, the gap between germline ends came to 4 bases. The CDR3, as DNA: TGTGCCAGCAGCTTAGACAGTAACACTGAAGCTTTCTTT. This codes for CASSLDSNTEAFF.

This clonotype was counted at least ten times. The chain employs TRBV30 and TRBJ2-1; D is ambiguous. V lost 1 base and J lost 3, with 7 bases in between. From germline, CDR1 is GTSNPN and CDR2 SVGIG (reference sequence). This CDR3 region has 13 residues. CDR3 sequence: CAWSASYYNEQFF. The CDR3 DNA reads as TGTGCCTGGAGTGCTTCGTACTACAATGAGCAGTTCTTC. Using reference TRBV30 and TRBJ2-1 for the parts outside the CDR3, the full variable domain is SQTIHQWPATLVQPVGSPLSLECTVEGTSNPNLYWYRQAAGRGLQLLFYSVGIGQISSEVPQNLSASRPQDRQFILSSKKLLLSDSGFYLCAWSASYYNEQFFGPGTRLTVL.

The rearrangement joins TRBV18 to TRBJ2-7, with D uncertain. Germline CDR1 reads KGHSH; CDR2 reads LQKENI. This CDR3 is 15 amino acids long. Trimming stripped 3 bases from V and 2 bases from J, with 14 bases between. CDR3 loop: CASSPLVTRTYEQYF. The DNA for the CDR3 is TGTGCCAGCTCACCCCTTGTTACCAGAACCTACGAGCAGTACTTC. The variable domain in full, with the rest retrieved from reference TRBV18 and TRBJ2-7, is NAGVMQNPRHLVRRRGQEARLRCSPMKGHSHVYWYRQLPEEGLKFMVYLQKENIIDESGMPKERFSAEFPKEGPSILRIQQVVRGDSAAYFCASSPLVTRTYEQYFGPGTRLTVT.

This clonotype was seen ten or more times. V is TRBV28 and J is TRBJ2-7; 8 nucleotides match TRBD2. CDR1 and CDR2 (germline): MDHEN, SYDVKM. The ends lost 4 bases at V and 5 bases at J; junction bases unmatched: 13. CDR3 size: 16 residues. The CDR3 sequence is CASSSPGGSPRNEQYF. The CDR3 DNA sequence: TGTGCCAGCAGTTCCCCGGGGGGGTCTCCTAGGAACGAGCAGTACTTC.

This clonotype was seen many times. This chain connects TRBV28 to TRBJ2-7; 7 positions match TRBD1. Germline-derived CDR1 and CDR2 are MDHEN and SYDVKM. The CDR3 runs to 12 residues. The trim removed 11 bases at V and 7 bases at J, leaving 11 bases unmatched. The CDR3 DNA reads as TGTGCCGGGGGACAGACCCAACGGGAGCAGTACTTC. Protein: CAGGQTQREQYF.

V gene TRBV5-4 combines with J gene TRBJ2-3, with D unresolved. The germline gives CDR1 SGHNT, CDR2 YYREEE (reference sequence). The CDR3 is 13 residues long. V lost 4 bases to trimming and J lost 4 bases, with 10 bases between them. The DNA of the CDR3 is TGTGCCAGCAGCCCCTTGGGTGCAGATACGCAGTATTTT. Translated, it gives CASSPLGADTQYF.